The 27 T cell receptor beta chains listed next were all sequenced from one sample in a study of memory CD4+ T cells and cytomegalovirus serostatus. Data came from immunoSEQ multiplex PCR; TCRdb stores just in-frame clones and leaves some out. Among about 52,000 clones listed, around 83% were seen once. The sort gate was single viable CD3+CD4+CD8-CD45RO+ cells for memory CD4+ T cells. Sequencing used memory CD4+ T cells from blood. These receptors were collected from an adult in good health and CMV-seropositive.

The rearrangement links TRBV12-5 to TRBJ2-2; D gene ambiguous. Germline V gene sequence: CDR1 LGHNT, CDR2 FRNRAP. The CDR3 totals 16 residues. The germline V and J ends were trimmed by 7 bases and 0 bases, with 15 bases remaining between them. In DNA, the CDR3 is TGTGCTAGTGCCGCGGACCAGTTCGCGAACACCGGGGAGCTGTTTTTT. Translated: CASAADQFANTGELFF.

The chain recombines TRBV6-6 with TRBJ1-2; D uncertain. The germline V gene has CDR1 MNHNY and CDR2 SVGAGI (reference sequence). CDR3 length: 13 residues. Trimming took off 7 bases at V and 6 bases at J, with 15 bases between the two ends. In DNA form, the CDR3 reads TGTGCCAGCAACCCGACTCGAGGGCATGGCTACACCTTC. This gives the protein CASNPTRGHGYTF.

Only a few counts were recorded for this clone. CDR3: CASSFLSGGRTGELFF. The CDR3 nucleotides are TGTGCCAGCAGCTTTCTTAGCGGGGGAAGGACCGGGGAGCTGTTTTTT. V usage is TRBV7-2 and J usage is TRBJ2-2, with 9 positions matching TRBD2. Germline V CDR1 and CDR2: SGHTA, FQGNSA. V dropped 3 bases and J dropped 5; count of bases not matched to a gene: 7. CDR3 size: 16 residues.

The chain has TRBV4-3 and TRBJ2-2; D not resolved. Germline CDR1 LGHNA, CDR2 YSLEER. There are 13 residues in the CDR3. The V end was cut by 4 bases, the J end by 7 bases, with 10 bases between. CDR3 in amino acids: CASSRFFDGELFF. In DNA, the CDR3 is TGCGCCAGCAGCCGCTTCTTTGACGGGGAGCTGTTTTTT.

The V and J genes are TRBV4-2 and TRBJ1-6; 8 bases align to TRBD1. The CDR3 runs to 16 residues. The V gene's germline CDR1 is LGHNA and CDR2 YNFKEQ. The V segment lost 2 bases and the J segment 5 bases; nucleotides outside the gene matches: 5. CDR3 DNA: TGTGCCAGCAGCCAAAAACAGGGGGGCGATAATTCACCCCTCCACTTT. Translating gives CASSQKQGGDNSPLHF.

This clone was detected only a few times. The chain couples TRBV6-5 to TRBJ1-1; the D is unclear. There are 11 residues in the CDR3. Trimming took off 7 bases at V and 1 base at J, with 4 bases between the two ends. Germline values: CDR1 MNHEY, CDR2 SVGAGI. DNA for the CDR3: TGTGCCAGCACTGGGAACACTGAAGCTTTCTTT. Translation gives CASTGNTEAFF.

This chain's CDR3 is CASSWTSGRSSYNEQFF. The CDR3 DNA reads as TGTGCCAGCAGTTGGACTAGCGGGAGAAGCTCCTACAATGAGCAGTTCTTC. V and J are TRBV7-2 and TRBJ2-1; 13 bases fit TRBD2. The V segment lost 6 bases and the J segment 0 bases; nucleotides outside the gene matches: 5. The CDR3 has 17 residues. Germline lookup yields CDR1 SGHTA and CDR2 FQGNSA.

The chain has TRBV6-6 and TRBJ1-2; D gene uncertain. Trimming took 1 base from V and 0 from J, leaving 9 bases between them. Germline V gives CDR1 MNHNY, CDR2 SVGAGI (reference sequence). The CDR3 runs to 15 residues. The CDR3 sequence is CASSYLEATNYGYTF. As DNA, the CDR3 is TGTGCCAGCAGTTACTTAGAGGCCACTAACTATGGCTACACCTTC.

This chain connects TRBV4-3 to TRBJ2-3, with 8 positions matching TRBD2. The CDR3 length is 15 residues. The ends lost 1 base at V and 1 base at J; junction bases unmatched: 1. CDR1 and CDR2 (germline): LGHNA, YSLEER. DNA for the CDR3: TGCGCCAGCAGCCAAGCGGGAGGGGGCACAGATACGCAGTATTTT. Translation: CASSQAGGGTDTQYF.

The rearrangement uses TRBV28 and TRBJ2-2; no clear D. V lost 7 bases, J lost 1 base, and 13 bases lay in between. The CDR3 totals 15 residues. Per the germline V gene, CDR1 is MDHEN and CDR2 is SYDVKM. CDR3 sequence (DNA): TGTGCCAGCAACAAGGCGAGAGGGAACACCGGGGAGCTGTTTTTT. It translates to CASNKARGNTGELFF.

CDR3 nucleotides: TGTGCCAGCAGCTTAGCAAACTTGAACACTGAAGCTTTCTTT. Its translation is CASSLANLNTEAFF. This rearrangement joins TRBV7-2 to TRBJ1-1, with unresolved D. Trimming shortened V by 0 bases and J by 0 bases, and 5 bases separated the two germline ends. The CDR3 has 14 residues. Per germline, CDR1 SGHTA and CDR2 FQGNSA.

CDR3 in amino acids: CASSASPSGGYQETQYF. CDR3 in DNA: TGTGCCAGCAGCGCAAGCCCTAGCGGGGGGTACCAAGAGACCCAGTACTTC. The chain combines TRBV5-8 with TRBJ2-5; 11 nucleotides align to TRBD2. Germline V CDR1 and CDR2: SGHTS, YDEGEE. The CDR3 is 17 amino acids. J gave up 0 bases and V 4 bases, and 8 bases lay outside the gene matches.

The chain combines TRBV7-9 with TRBJ1-1, with a possible D match to TRBD1 (5 bases). The V end lost 1 base, the J end lost 3 bases, and 9 bases lay between the germline ends. Per germline, CDR1 SEHNR and CDR2 FQNEAQ (reference sequence). The CDR3 totals 14 residues. CDR3 loop: CASSLGGADTEAFF. The CDR3 coding sequence is TGTGCCAGCAGCTTAGGTGGGGCGGACACTGAAGCTTTCTTT. Supplemented by reference TRBV7-9 and TRBJ1-1, the full variable domain reads DTGVSQNPRHKITKRGQNVTFRCDPISEHNRLYWYRQTLGQGPEFLTYFQNEAQLEKSRLLSDRFSAERPKGSFSTLEIQRTEQGDSAMYLCASSLGGADTEAFFGQGTRLTVV.

The V gene is TRBV28, the J gene TRBJ2-3; D is unclear. Between the trimmed V and J ends, which lost 5 bases and 1 base, there was a span of 19 bases. From germline, CDR1 is MDHEN and CDR2 SYDVKM. The CDR3 is 17 amino acids. The CDR3 region is CASSPISYKSGTDTQYF. The CDR3 coding sequence is TGTGCCAGCAGTCCGATATCGTATAAGTCTGGCACAGATACGCAGTATTTT.

The chain uses TRBV19 and TRBJ2-6; no clear D. Germline V gene data show CDR1 as LNHDA and CDR2 as SQIVND (reference sequence). With 5 bases removed from V and 0 bases from J, the gap between germline ends came to 8 bases. The CDR3 totals 15 residues. In nucleotides, the CDR3 is TGTGCCAGTAGTCCTAGTTACTCTGGGGCCAACGTCCTGACTTTC. Translating it yields CASSPSYSGANVLTF. Filled out from reference TRBV19 and TRBJ2-6, the complete variable domain reads DGGITQSPKYLFRKEGQNVTLSCEQNLNHDAMYWYRQDPGQGLRLIYYSQIVNDFQKGDIAEGYSVSREKKESFPLTVTSAQKNPTAFYLCASSPSYSGANVLTFGAGSRLTVL.

This chain links TRBV4-2 with TRBJ1-2; tentatively, D is TRBD1 (5 bases). Germline V lookup: CDR1 LGHNA, CDR2 YNFKEQ. The V end lost 1 base, the J end lost 4 bases, and 10 bases lay between the germline ends. The CDR3 loop spans 14 amino acids. In DNA, the CDR3 is TGTGCCAGCAGCCAAGTGTCGGGGCCCTATGGCTACACCTTC. This translates into CASSQVSGPYGYTF.

The rearrangement uses TRBV5-4 and TRBJ1-2; tentatively, D is TRBD1 (5 bases). V shed 0 bases and J shed 3 bases, with 9 bases lying between them. CDR1 and CDR2 (germline): SGHNT, YYREEE (reference sequence). The CDR3 is made up of 14 amino acids. In nucleotides, the CDR3 is TGTGCCAGCAGCTTGGGGCAGGGCTACTATGGCTACACCTTC. It codes for CASSLGQGYYGYTF.

The gene calls are TRBV7-2 and TRBJ1-1, with D uncertain. From germline, CDR1 is SGHTA and CDR2 FQGNSA. There are 13 residues in the CDR3. V was cut by 1 base and J by 3 bases, with 6 bases left in between. The CDR3: CASSLETYTEAFF. The CDR3 nucleotides read TGTGCCAGCAGCTTAGAGACTTACACTGAAGCTTTCTTT.

Relative to its sample, this clone is medium-sized. The chain is built from TRBV19 and TRBJ2-1; TRBD2 agrees at 14 bases. The ends lost 5 bases at V and 3 bases at J; junction bases unmatched: 9. The CDR3 contains 18 residues. Germline CDR1 is LNHDA and CDR2 is SQIVND (reference sequence). The CDR3 sequence: CASSLGLAGGRLYNEQFF. The CDR3 DNA reads TGTGCCAGTAGTCTCGGACTAGCGGGGGGCAGACTCTACAATGAGCAGTTCTTC.

The V gene is TRBV21-1, the J gene TRBJ1-5. TRBV21-1 constitutes a pseudogene. The CDR3 is 18 residues long. The CDR3 loop is CASNPQSIGEEGNQPQHF. CDR3 bases: TGTGCCAGCAACCCTCAAAGCATAGGGGAGGAAGGCAATCAGCCCCAGCATTTT.

The chain recombines TRBV9 with TRBJ2-1; 8 positions agree with TRBD1. The CDR3 consists of 15 residues. Germline CDR1 SGDLS, CDR2 YYNGEE. Germline trimming cut 4 bases from V and 4 bases from J; bases unmatched to any gene: 7. The CDR3 region is CASSSDRARYNEQFF. In DNA, the CDR3 is TGTGCCAGCAGCTCGGACAGGGCAAGGTACAATGAGCAGTTCTTC.

The chain uses TRBV10-3 and TRBJ1-2; 7 nucleotides agree with TRBD1. Germline assignment: CDR1 ENHRY and CDR2 SYGVKD. This CDR3 spans 15 amino acids. The V and J ends lost 3 bases and 4 bases, in that order; junction bases with no gene match: 8. CDR3 sequence: CAISEGQGGSYGYTF. CDR3 bases: TGTGCCATCAGTGAAGGGCAGGGGGGGAGCTATGGCTACACCTTC.

The chain carries TRBV19 and TRBJ1-5, with 9 bases fitting TRBD1. The CDR3 covers 14 residues. Looked up from germline, CDR1 is LNHDA and CDR2 is SQIVND (reference sequence). V lost 6 bases, J lost 4 bases, and 4 bases stayed unmatched. In DNA form, the CDR3 reads TGTGCCAGTAGCCGTGGACAGGGGAATCAGCCCCAGCATTTT. The encoded protein is CASSRGQGNQPQHF. The entire variable domain, with the rest obtained from reference TRBV19 and TRBJ1-5, is as follows: DGGITQSPKYLFRKEGQNVTLSCEQNLNHDAMYWYRQDPGQGLRLIYYSQIVNDFQKGDIAEGYSVSREKKESFPLTVTSAQKNPTAFYLCASSRGQGNQPQHFGDGTRLSIL.

V gene TRBV12-5 combines with J gene TRBJ1-6; D is uncertain. V was clipped by 6 bases and J by 5 bases, with 14 bases between them. Germline V gene data show CDR1 as LGHNT and CDR2 as FRNRAP. The CDR3 covers 15 residues. The CDR3 reads CASGKSYADNSPLHF. The CDR3 nucleotides read TGTGCTAGTGGGAAATCATATGCTGATAATTCACCCCTCCACTTT.

The chain combines TRBV19 with TRBJ2-4; D remains ambiguous. There are 15 residues in the CDR3. V was clipped by 1 base and J by 0 bases, with 7 bases between them. Germline V gives CDR1 LNHDA, CDR2 SQIVND (reference sequence). CDR3 coding DNA: TGTGCCAGTAGTATAGGTCGGCTAGCCAAAAACATTCAGTACTTC. Translation gives CASSIGRLAKNIQYF.

This clone was recorded only once. This chain joins TRBV2 and TRBJ2-4; 10 bases agree with TRBD1. This CDR3 is built from 15 residues. Per the germline V gene, CDR1 is SNHLY and CDR2 is FYNNEI. The trim removed 5 bases at V and 7 bases at J, leaving 8 bases unmatched. This CDR3 is CASSPRQGARNIQYF. The CDR3 coding sequence is TGTGCCAGCAGTCCCCGACAGGGGGCGAGGAACATTCAGTACTTC. The full variable domain, rest sourced from reference TRBV2 and TRBJ2-4, is EPEVTQTPSHQVTQMGQEVILRCVPISNHLYFYWYRQILGQKVEFLVSFYNNEISEKSEIFDDQFSVERPDGSNFTLKIRSTKLEDSAMYFCASSPRQGARNIQYFGAGTRLSVL.

This clone was picked up one time. V usage is TRBV11-2 and J usage is TRBJ1-2; 7 bases are a match to TRBD1. There are 17 residues in the CDR3. V was clipped by 5 bases and J by 9 bases; unmatched bases: 21. CDR1 is SGHAT, CDR2 FQNNGV, per germline. CDR3 DNA: TGTGCCAGCAGCCCTCCCCTCAGGGGGATCTGGTCGGGCAGCTACACCTTC. It yields the protein CASSPPLRGIWSGSYTF.